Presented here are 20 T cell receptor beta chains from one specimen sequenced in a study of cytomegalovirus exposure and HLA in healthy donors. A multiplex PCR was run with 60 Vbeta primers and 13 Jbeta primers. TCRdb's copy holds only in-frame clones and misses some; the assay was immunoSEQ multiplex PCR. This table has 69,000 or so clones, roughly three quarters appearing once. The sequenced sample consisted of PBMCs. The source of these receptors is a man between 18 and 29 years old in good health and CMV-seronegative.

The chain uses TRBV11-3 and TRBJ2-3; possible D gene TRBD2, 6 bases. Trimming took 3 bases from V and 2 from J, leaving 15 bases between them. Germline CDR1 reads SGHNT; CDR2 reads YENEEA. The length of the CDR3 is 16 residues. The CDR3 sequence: CASSFGGAGNTDTQYF. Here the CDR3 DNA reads TGTGCCAGCAGCTTCGGCGGCGCGGGGAACACAGATACGCAGTATTTT.

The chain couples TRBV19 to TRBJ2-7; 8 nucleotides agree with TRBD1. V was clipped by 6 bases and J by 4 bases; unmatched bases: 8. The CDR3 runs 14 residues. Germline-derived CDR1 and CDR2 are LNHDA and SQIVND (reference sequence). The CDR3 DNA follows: TGTGCCAGTAGAAGACAGGGGATAGGTTACGAGCAGTACGTC. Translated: CASRRQGIGYEQYV.

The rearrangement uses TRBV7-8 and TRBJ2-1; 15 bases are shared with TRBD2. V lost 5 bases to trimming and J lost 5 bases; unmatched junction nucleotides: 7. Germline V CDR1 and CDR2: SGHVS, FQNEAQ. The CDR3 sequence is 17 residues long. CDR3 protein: CASSRGLAGGAHNEQFF. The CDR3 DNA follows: TGTGCCAGCAGCCGGGGACTAGCGGGGGGTGCCCACAATGAGCAGTTCTTC. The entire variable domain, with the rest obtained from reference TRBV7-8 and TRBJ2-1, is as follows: GAGVSQSPRYKVAKRGQDVALRCDPISGHVSLFWYQQALGQGPEFLTYFQNEAQLDKSGLPSDRFFAERPEGSVSTLKIQRTQQEDSAVYLCASSRGLAGGAHNEQFFGPGTRLTVL.

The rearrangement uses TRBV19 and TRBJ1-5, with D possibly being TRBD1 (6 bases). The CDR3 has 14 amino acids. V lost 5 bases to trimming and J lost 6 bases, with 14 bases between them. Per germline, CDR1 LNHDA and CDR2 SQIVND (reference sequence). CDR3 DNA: TGTGCCAGTAGTTCGGGGGGCAGTTTTCAGCCCCAGCATTTT. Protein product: CASSSGGSFQPQHF.

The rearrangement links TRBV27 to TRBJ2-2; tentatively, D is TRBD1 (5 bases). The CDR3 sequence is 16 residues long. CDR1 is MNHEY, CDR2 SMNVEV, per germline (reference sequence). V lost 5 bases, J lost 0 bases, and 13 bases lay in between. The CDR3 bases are TGTGCCAGCAGTCCTCCCAGGGTAGCGAACACCGGGGAGCTGTTTTTT. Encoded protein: CASSPPRVANTGELFF.

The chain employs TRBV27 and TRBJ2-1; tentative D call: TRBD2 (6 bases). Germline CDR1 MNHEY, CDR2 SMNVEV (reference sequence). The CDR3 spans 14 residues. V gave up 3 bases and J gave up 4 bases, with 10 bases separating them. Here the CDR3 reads CASSFGGIYNEQFF. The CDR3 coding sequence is TGTGCCAGCAGTTTTGGAGGGATTTACAATGAGCAGTTCTTC.

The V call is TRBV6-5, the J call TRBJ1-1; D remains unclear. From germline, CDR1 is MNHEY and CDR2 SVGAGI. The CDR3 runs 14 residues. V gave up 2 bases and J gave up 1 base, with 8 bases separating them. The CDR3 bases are TGTGCCAGCAGTTACCTCGGAGAGAACACTGAAGCTTTCTTT. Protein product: CASSYLGENTEAFF.

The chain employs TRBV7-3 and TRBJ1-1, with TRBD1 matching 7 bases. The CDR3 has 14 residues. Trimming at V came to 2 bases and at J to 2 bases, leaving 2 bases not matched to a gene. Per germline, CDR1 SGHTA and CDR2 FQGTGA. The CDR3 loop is CASSLQGENTEAFF. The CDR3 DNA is TGTGCCAGCAGCTTACAGGGGGAAAACACTGAAGCTTTCTTT.

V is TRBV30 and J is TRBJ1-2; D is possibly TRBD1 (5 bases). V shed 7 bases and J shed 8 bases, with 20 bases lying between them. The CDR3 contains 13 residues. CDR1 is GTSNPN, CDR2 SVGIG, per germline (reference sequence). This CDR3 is CASDRGSHGGYTF. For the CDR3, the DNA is TGTGCCTCCGACCGGGGGTCCCATGGGGGCTACACCTTC.

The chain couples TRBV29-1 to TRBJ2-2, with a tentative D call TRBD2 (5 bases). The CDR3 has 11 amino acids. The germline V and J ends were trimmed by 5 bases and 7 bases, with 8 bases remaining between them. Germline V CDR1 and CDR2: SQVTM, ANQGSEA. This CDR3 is CSVLRVGELFF. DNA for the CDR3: TGCAGCGTTCTGAGGGTCGGGGAGCTGTTTTTT.

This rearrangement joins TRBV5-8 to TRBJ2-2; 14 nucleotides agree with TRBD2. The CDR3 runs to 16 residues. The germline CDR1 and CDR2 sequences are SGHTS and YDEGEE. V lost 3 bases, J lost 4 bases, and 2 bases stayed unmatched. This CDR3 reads CASSSGTSGGTGELFF. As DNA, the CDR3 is TGTGCCAGCAGCTCCGGGACTAGCGGGGGCACCGGGGAGCTGTTTTTT.

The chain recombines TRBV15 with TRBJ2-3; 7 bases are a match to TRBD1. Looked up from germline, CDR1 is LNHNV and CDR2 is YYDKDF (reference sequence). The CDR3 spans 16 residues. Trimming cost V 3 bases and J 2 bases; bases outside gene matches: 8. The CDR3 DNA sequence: TGTGCCACCAGCAGGGAACGCAGGGGGACCACAGATACGCAGTATTTT. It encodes CATSRERRGTTDTQYF.

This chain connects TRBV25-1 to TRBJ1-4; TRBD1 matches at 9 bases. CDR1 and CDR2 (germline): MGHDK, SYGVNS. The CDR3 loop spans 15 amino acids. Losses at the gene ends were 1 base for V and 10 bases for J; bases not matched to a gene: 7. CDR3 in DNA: TGTGCCAGCAGTGAATGGGGGGACAGGGCAGGAAAACTGTTTTTT. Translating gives CASSEWGDRAGKLFF.

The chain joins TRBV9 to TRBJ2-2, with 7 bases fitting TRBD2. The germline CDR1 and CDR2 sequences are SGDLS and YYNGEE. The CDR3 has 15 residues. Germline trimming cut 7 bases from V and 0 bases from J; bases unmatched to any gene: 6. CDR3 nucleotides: TGTGCCAGCTCTCCGGGGGGTACGAACACCGGGGAGCTGTTTTTT. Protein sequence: CASSPGGTNTGELFF.

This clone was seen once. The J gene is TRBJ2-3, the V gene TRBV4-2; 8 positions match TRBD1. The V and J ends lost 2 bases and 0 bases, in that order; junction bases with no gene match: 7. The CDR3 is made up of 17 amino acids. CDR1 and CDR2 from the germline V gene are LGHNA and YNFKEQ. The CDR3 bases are TGTGCCAGCAGCCAAAGGCAGACAGGGGTAAGCACAGATACGCAGTATTTT. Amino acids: CASSQRQTGVSTDTQYF.

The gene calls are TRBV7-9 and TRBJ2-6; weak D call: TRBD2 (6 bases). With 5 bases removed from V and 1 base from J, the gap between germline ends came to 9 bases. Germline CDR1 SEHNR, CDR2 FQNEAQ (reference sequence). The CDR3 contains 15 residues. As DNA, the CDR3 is TGTGCCAGCAGCACGGGACTTTCTGGGGCCAACGTCCTGACTTTC. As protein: CASSTGLSGANVLTF.

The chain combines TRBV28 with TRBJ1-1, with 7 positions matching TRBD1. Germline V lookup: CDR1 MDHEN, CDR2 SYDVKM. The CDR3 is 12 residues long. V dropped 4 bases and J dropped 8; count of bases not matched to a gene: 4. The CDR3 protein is CASSSGTEEAFF. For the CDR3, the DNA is TGTGCCAGCAGTTCCGGGACAGAAGAAGCTTTCTTT. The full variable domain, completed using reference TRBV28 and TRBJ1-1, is DVKVTQSSRYLVKRTGEKVFLECVQDMDHENMFWYRQDPGLGLRLIYFSYDVKMKEKGDIPEGYSVSREKKERFSLILESASTNQTSMYLCASSSGTEEAFFGQGTRLTVV.

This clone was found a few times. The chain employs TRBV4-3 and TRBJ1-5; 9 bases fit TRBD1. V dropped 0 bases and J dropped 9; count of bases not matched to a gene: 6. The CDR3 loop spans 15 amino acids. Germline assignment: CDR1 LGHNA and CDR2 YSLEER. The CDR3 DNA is TGCGCCAGCAGCCAAGAAGGGACAGGGACTGGGCCCCAGCATTTT. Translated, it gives CASSQEGTGTGPQHF.

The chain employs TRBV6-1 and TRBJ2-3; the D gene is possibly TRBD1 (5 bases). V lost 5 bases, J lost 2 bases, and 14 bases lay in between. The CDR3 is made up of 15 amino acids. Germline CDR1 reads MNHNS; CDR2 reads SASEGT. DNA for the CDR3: TGTGCCAGCAGTCCCGCTTGGACACCCACAGATACGCAGTATTTT. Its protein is CASSPAWTPTDTQYF.

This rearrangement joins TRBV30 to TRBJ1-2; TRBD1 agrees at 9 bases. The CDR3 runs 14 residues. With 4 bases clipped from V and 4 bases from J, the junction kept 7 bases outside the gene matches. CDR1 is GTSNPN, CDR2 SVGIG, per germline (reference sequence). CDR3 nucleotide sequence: TGTGCCTGGACTCAGGGGGACAGGGCCTATGGCTACACCTTC. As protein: CAWTQGDRAYGYTF. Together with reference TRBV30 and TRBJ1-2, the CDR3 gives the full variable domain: SQTIHQWPATLVQPVGSPLSLECTVEGTSNPNLYWYRQAAGRGLQLLFYSVGIGQISSEVPQNLSASRPQDRQFILSSKKLLLSDSGFYLCAWTQGDRAYGYTFGSGTRLTVV.